These T cell receptor beta chains were read from a single sample in a study of blood T cell repertoires in COVID-19. The repertoire was sequenced with immunoSEQ multiplex PCR; TCRdb's copy has only in-frame clones and lacks some. The data show under 450,000 clones, less than 90% seen once. Sequenced input: peripheral blood. All receptors come from an older woman with COVID-19, enrolled during active disease. CDR3s include the opening cysteine and the closing phenylalanine or tryptophan. Fields, in order: J gene, V gene, clone size, D gene, CDR3 protein, CDR3 DNA. The D gene is left open where the match is weak. Not all rows give a size; the values are once, few, many and, for expanded clones, a class.

J gene: TRBJ1-5
V gene: TRBV11-2
clone size: once
D gene: NA
CDR3 protein: CASSLDPAGYQPQHF
CDR3 DNA: TGTGCCAGCAGCTTAGATCCGGCAGGGTATCAGCCCCAGCATTTT

J gene: TRBJ2-2
V gene: TRBV7-2
clone size: NA
D gene: TRBD2
CDR3 protein: CASSRGLAGVTGELFF
CDR3 DNA: TGTGCCAGCAGCAGGGGACTAGCGGGGGTAACCGGGGAGCTGTTTTTT

J gene: TRBJ1-3
V gene: TRBV3-1/TRBV3-2
clone size: NA
D gene: NA
CDR3 protein: CASSPGVATGNTIYF
CDR3 DNA: TGTGCCAGCAGCCCAGGGGTCGCCACTGGAAACACCATATATTTT

J gene: TRBJ2-3
V gene: TRBV3-1/TRBV3-2
clone size: once
D gene: TRBD2
CDR3 protein: CASSQGRRSGGTSSTDTQYF
CDR3 DNA: TGTGCCAGCAGCCAAGGAAGAAGGAGCGGGGGGACTTCTAGCACAGATACGCAGTATTTT

J gene: TRBJ1-2
V gene: TRBV6-4
clone size: few
D gene: TRBD1
CDR3 protein: CASSLRQGYGYTF
CDR3 DNA: TGTGCCAGCAGTCTGAGACAGGGTTATGGCTACACCTTC

J gene: TRBJ2-3
V gene: TRBV10-3
clone size: NA
D gene: NA
CDR3 protein: CAISEDLGQQYF
CDR3 DNA: TGTGCCATCAGTGAAGATTTGGGACAGCAGTATTTT

J gene: TRBJ1-5
V gene: TRBV4-3
clone size: NA
D gene: NA
CDR3 protein: CASSPEGSNQPQHF
CDR3 DNA: TGCGCCAGCAGTCCTGAGGGTAGCAATCAGCCCCAGCATTTT

J gene: TRBJ2-7
V gene: TRBV29-1
clone size: NA
D gene: TRBD2
CDR3 protein: CSVQTSFSYEQYF
CDR3 DNA: TGCAGCGTCCAGACTAGCTTTTCTTACGAGCAGTACTTC

J gene: TRBJ2-3
V gene: TRBV10-3
clone size: NA
D gene: NA
CDR3 protein: CAIRTPVADTQYF
CDR3 DNA: TGTGCCATCAGGACTCCCGTTGCAGATACGCAGTATTTT

J gene: TRBJ2-1
V gene: TRBV7-2
clone size: NA
D gene: TRBD2
CDR3 protein: CASSLDSGGLYNEQFF
CDR3 DNA: TGTGCCAGCAGCTTAGACTCGGGGGGTCTCTACAATGAGCAGTTCTTC

J gene: TRBJ2-5
V gene: TRBV19
clone size: once
D gene: NA
CDR3 protein: CASSIKGLQETQYF
CDR3 DNA: TGTGCCAGTAGTATCAAGGGACTCCAAGAGACCCAGTACTTC

J gene: TRBJ1-2
V gene: TRBV6-5
clone size: NA
D gene: NA
CDR3 protein: CASSPTGLYGYTF
CDR3 DNA: TGTGCCAGCAGTCCGACGGGTCTCTATGGCTACACCTTC

J gene: TRBJ2-3
V gene: TRBV9
clone size: NA
D gene: NA
CDR3 protein: CASSVGQLRTDTQYF
CDR3 DNA: TGTGCCAGCAGCGTCGGACAGTTACGCACAGATACGCAGTATTTT

J gene: TRBJ1-1
V gene: TRBV6-5
clone size: NA
D gene: NA
CDR3 protein: CASSHKNTEAFF
CDR3 DNA: TGTGCCAGCAGCCACAAGAACACTGAAGCTTTCTTT